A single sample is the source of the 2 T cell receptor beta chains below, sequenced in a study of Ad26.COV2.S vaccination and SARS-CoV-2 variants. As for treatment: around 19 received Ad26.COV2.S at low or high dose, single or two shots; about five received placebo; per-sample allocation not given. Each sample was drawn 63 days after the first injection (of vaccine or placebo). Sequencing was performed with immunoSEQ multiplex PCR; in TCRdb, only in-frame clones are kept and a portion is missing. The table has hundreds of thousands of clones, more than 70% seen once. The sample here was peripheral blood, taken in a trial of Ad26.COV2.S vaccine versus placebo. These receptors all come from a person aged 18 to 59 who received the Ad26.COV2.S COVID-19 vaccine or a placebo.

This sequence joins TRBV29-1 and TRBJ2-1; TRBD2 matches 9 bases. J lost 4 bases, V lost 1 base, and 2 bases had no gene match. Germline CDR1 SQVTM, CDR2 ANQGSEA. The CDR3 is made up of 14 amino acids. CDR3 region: CSVEGSGGYNEQFF. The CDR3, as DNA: TGCAGCGTTGAAGGTAGCGGGGGATACAATGAGCAGTTCTTC.

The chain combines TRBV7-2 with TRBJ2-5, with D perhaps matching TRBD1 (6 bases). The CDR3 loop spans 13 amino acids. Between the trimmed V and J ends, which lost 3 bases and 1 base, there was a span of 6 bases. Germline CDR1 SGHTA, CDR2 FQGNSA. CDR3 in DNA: TGTGCCAGCAGCTTCAGGGGCCAAGAGACCCAGTACTTC. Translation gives CASSFRGQETQYF.